These 25 T cell receptor beta chains originate from one sample sequenced in a study of response to subunit inactivated influenza vaccine (dated by TCRdb to 2017 to 2018). The library was obtained by RT-PCR. The reads were generated on an Illumina HiSeq 2500. TCRdb trimmed public reads at Q25 via fastp, called clones via MiXCR and kept in-frame beta chains. Each entry merges the rows of one CDR3 protein and shows their most common DNA and genes. The sample table lists roughly 650,000 distinct CDR3 sequences, 15% to 17% of them with a count of one. The leading ten clones occupy 9.5% to 13% of the sample. The sequences come from PBMCs from blood, collected 11 to 12 days after vaccination. These receptors all come from a man in his forties or fifties who received an inactivated influenza vaccine. Donor details come from another sample of the same person, matched by shared clones.

The chain is built from TRBV12-3 or TRBV12-4 and TRBJ2-7, with D tentatively TRBD2 (6 bases). V lost 9 bases and J 3 bases, leaving 18 bases between the germline ends. The CDR3 consists of 14 residues. CDR3 sequence (DNA): TGTGCCAGTAGCGGAGAGAGCGGCTTCTACGAGCAGTACTTC. It is translated as CASSGESGFYEQYF.

This chain links TRBV6-5 with TRBJ2-7; 9 nucleotides line up with TRBD2. The germline gives CDR1 MNHEY, CDR2 SVGAGI. With V trimmed by 4 bases and J by 7 bases, 11 bases remained unmatched. This CDR3 spans 15 amino acids. In DNA form, the CDR3 reads TGTGCCAGCAGTTCTGATAGCGGGAGATTTTGGGAGCAGTACTTC. Protein product: CASSSDSGRFWEQYF.

This rearrangement joins TRBV11-2 to TRBJ2-1; D is ambiguous. The germline V gene encodes CDR1 SGHAT and CDR2 FQNNGV. Trimming removed 4 bases at V and 0 bases at J, with 10 bases between. CDR3 length: 15 amino acids. CDR3 region: CASSSAPGSYNEQFF. The CDR3 nucleotides are TGTGCCAGCAGCTCCGCGCCTGGCTCCTACAATGAGCAGTTCTTC.

CDR3 sequence reads: CASSPRTGGNEKLFF. Written as DNA, the CDR3 is TGTGCCAGCAGCCCACGGACAGGGGGTAATGAAAAACTGTTTTTT. V gene TRBV7-9 combines with J gene TRBJ1-4; TRBD1 matches 10 bases. The J segment lost 4 bases and the V segment lost 5 bases, leaving 4 bases of the junction unmatched. The CDR3 sequence is 15 residues long. Germline V lookup: CDR1 SEHNR, CDR2 FQNEAQ (reference sequence).

In DNA form, the CDR3 reads TGTGCCAGCAGTTTTACATCCGGGACAGGGGTACGCAATGAGCAGTTCTTC. This gives the protein CASSFTSGTGVRNEQFF. This chain uses TRBV28 with TRBJ2-1; 10 bases align to TRBD1. CDR1 and CDR2 (germline): MDHEN, SYDVKM. V shed 3 bases, J shed 6 bases, and the junction held 11 bases outside the gene matches. The CDR3 has 17 residues.

CDR3 sequence reads: CASSYVLRSPGSNEKLFF. The CDR3 region has the DNA TGTGCCAGCAGTTATGTTCTCCGCAGTCCGGGGTCGAATGAAAAACTGTTTTTT. This chain links TRBV6-5 with TRBJ1-4; D is unclear. The V gene lost 3 bases and the J gene lost 5 bases, with 22 bases spanning the gap. CDR1 MNHEY and CDR2 SVGAGI come from the germline V gene. The CDR3 consists of 18 residues.

This clonotype was counted many times. The CDR3 here is CASRATRRNSPLHF. CDR3 in DNA: TGTGCCAGCAGGGCGACCCGGAGGAATTCACCCCTCCACTTT. This chain joins TRBV6-1 and TRBJ1-6; no definite D call. With 6 bases removed from V and 7 bases from J, the gap between germline ends came to 13 bases. Looked up from germline, CDR1 is MNHNS and CDR2 is SASEGT. The length of the CDR3 is 14 residues.

The V call is TRBV7-9, the J call TRBJ2-7; D remains ambiguous. The CDR3 has 13 amino acids. In germline, CDR1 is SEHNR, CDR2 FQNEAQ (reference sequence). V lost 1 base and J lost 7, with 11 bases in between. CDR3: CASSLGDWAEQYF. CDR3 in DNA: TGTGCCAGCAGCTTAGGTGACTGGGCGGAGCAGTACTTC.

This rearrangement joins TRBV5-8 to TRBJ2-7; 7 nucleotides align to TRBD2. The germline gives CDR1 SGHTS, CDR2 YDEGEE. This CDR3 is 15 amino acids long. V dropped 5 bases and J dropped 1; count of bases not matched to a gene: 9. CDR3 nucleotide sequence: TGTGCCAGCAGTTACCGACCGGGAGGTTCCTACGAGCAGTACTTC. Translation gives CASSYRPGGSYEQYF.

V and J are TRBV4-1 and TRBJ2-1; 10 positions agree with TRBD1. Germline CDR1 MGHRA, CDR2 YSYEKL. The V gene end was trimmed by 3 bases and the J gene end by 5 bases; junction bases not matched to a gene: 13. The CDR3 runs 18 residues. Here the CDR3 DNA reads TGCGCCAGCAGCCAGGAGAAACAAGACAGGGGGCGTCACAATGAGCAGTTCTTC. This encodes CASSQEKQDRGRHNEQFF.

This clonotype has more than one count but fewer than ten. This chain uses TRBV10-3 with TRBJ1-6, with D possibly TRBD1 on 6 matching bases. Per germline, CDR1 ENHRY and CDR2 SYGVKD. The CDR3 runs to 15 residues. V lost 4 bases to trimming and J lost 6 bases, with 13 bases between them. CDR3: CAISGTGYPNSPLHF. Written as DNA, the CDR3 is TGTGCCATCAGTGGCACAGGGTACCCTAATTCACCCCTCCACTTT.

The chain employs TRBV9 and TRBJ1-5; 7 nucleotides agree with TRBD1. The CDR3 spans 15 residues. CDR1 and CDR2 from the germline V gene are SGDLS and YYNGEE. Unmatched junction bases numbered 8, after V lost 0 bases and J lost 8 bases. In DNA form, the CDR3 reads TGTGCCAGCAGCGTAGGAGGTGGGACAGCCGAGCCCCAGCATTTT. It translates to CASSVGGGTAEPQHF.

The chain is built from TRBV5-1 and TRBJ1-6; D gene ambiguous. The CDR3 length is 15 residues. Per the germline V gene, CDR1 is SGHRS and CDR2 is YFSETQ. The V end was cut by 0 bases, the J end by 7 bases, with 11 bases between. The CDR3 region is CASSLGSVGNSPLHF. For the CDR3, the DNA is TGCGCCAGCAGCTTGGGGTCTGTCGGCAATTCACCCCTCCACTTT.

The V call is TRBV7-3, the J call TRBJ2-1, with D hard to call. CDR1 is SGHTA and CDR2 is FQGTGA in the germline V gene. There are 15 residues in the CDR3. The V end was cut by 5 bases, the J end by 2 bases, with 13 bases between. As DNA, the CDR3 is TGTGCCAGCAGCCCCGGACCCGGTGCCTACAATGAGCAGTTCTTC. This translates into CASSPGPGAYNEQFF.

This clonotype was observed a handful of times. V gene TRBV9 combines with J gene TRBJ2-3; TRBD1 is a possible D gene (8 bases). The germline CDR1 and CDR2 sequences are SGDLS and YYNGEE. V lost 0 bases and J lost 4, with 15 bases in between. The CDR3 has 16 amino acids. The CDR3 loop is CASSVAGQGLSDTQYF. CDR3 sequence (DNA): TGTGCCAGCAGCGTAGCTGGACAGGGACTATCAGATACGCAGTATTTT.

The rearrangement links TRBV7-9 to TRBJ2-2, with TRBD1 as a possible D gene (5 bases). V was clipped by 6 bases and J by 4 bases, with 15 bases between them. The CDR3 totals 15 residues. CDR1 is SEHNR, CDR2 FQNEAQ, per germline (reference sequence). The CDR3 DNA reads as TGTGCCAGCAGACAAGGGGCTAAGTTCACCGGGGAGCTGTTTTTT. Its protein is CASRQGAKFTGELFF.

The chain employs TRBV3-1 and TRBJ1-1; D gene ambiguous. Trimming pared 2 bases from V and 11 bases from J, leaving 12 bases between. This CDR3 is built from 12 residues. Germline-derived CDR1 and CDR2 are LGHDT and YNNKEL (reference sequence). The DNA of the CDR3 is TGTGCCAGCAGCCAACAAGGTGGAAGGGCTTTCTTT. Translating it yields CASSQQGGRAFF.

V usage is TRBV5-1 and J usage is TRBJ2-3; TRBD2 matches at 13 bases. The CDR3 has 18 residues. The V gene end was trimmed by 4 bases and the J gene end by 0 bases; junction bases not matched to a gene: 8. From germline, CDR1 is SGHRS and CDR2 YFSETQ. The CDR3 nucleotides read TGCGCCAGCAGCCTCCAGGGACTAGCGGGGATAAGCACAGATACGCAGTATTTT. Its translation: CASSLQGLAGISTDTQYF.

At least ten counts were recorded for this clonotype. At one boundary the junction diverges from the germline segment, which might be a read error. The V call is TRBV5-1, the J call TRBJ1-1, with 8 bases fitting TRBD1. CDR3 length equals 13 residues. Germline-derived CDR1 and CDR2 are SGHRS and YFSETQ. DNA for the CDR3: TGTGCCAGCAGTACAGGGGGAAACACTGAAGCTTTCTTT. This translates into CASSTGGNTEAFF.

This clonotype was detected only a few times. The chain employs TRBV7-2 and TRBJ2-3; 10 bases are a match to TRBD1. The V gene end was trimmed by 2 bases and the J gene end by 8 bases; junction bases not matched to a gene: 7. Germline CDR1 SGHTA, CDR2 FQGNSA. The CDR3 is 15 amino acids. The CDR3 region is CASSLQGTGEGTQYF. Here the CDR3 DNA reads TGTGCCAGCAGCTTACAGGGGACAGGGGAAGGTACGCAGTATTTT.

This clonotype was counted only a few times. V usage is TRBV20-1 and J usage is TRBJ2-5; 9 bases are shared with TRBD2. CDR3 size: 13 residues. Germline V gene data show CDR1 as DFQATT and CDR2 as SNEGSKA (reference sequence). Trimming at V came to 7 bases and at J to 0 bases, leaving 3 bases not matched to a gene. CDR3 in amino acids: CSGLAAYQETQYF. The CDR3 DNA is TGCAGTGGACTAGCGGCGTACCAAGAGACCCAGTACTTC.

The chain has TRBV7-2 and TRBJ2-1; either TRBD1 or TRBD2 may fit D (5 bases each). The V gene's germline CDR1 is SGHTA and CDR2 FQGNSA. The CDR3 is 17 amino acids. Trimming removed 1 base at V and 4 bases at J, with 17 bases between. In DNA form, the CDR3 reads TGTGCCAGCAGCTTAGGTGGGGGACGGTACCTTTACAATGAGCAGTTCTTC. Translated, it gives CASSLGGGRYLYNEQFF.

This chain links TRBV20-1 with TRBJ2-5; TRBD1 matches 10 bases. V gave up 4 bases and J gave up 4 bases; unmatched junction bases: 9. This CDR3 is 15 amino acids long. Germline V gene lookup returns CDR1 DFQATT and CDR2 SNEGSKA (reference sequence). The CDR3 nucleotides read TGCAGTGCTACTCCGGGACAGGGGTCCTTAGAGACCCAGTACTTC. This gives the protein CSATPGQGSLETQYF.

The rearrangement joins TRBV28 to TRBJ1-1, with D maybe TRBD1 (5 bases). The V end was cut by 8 bases, the J end by 4 bases, with 23 bases between. Germline CDR1 reads MDHEN; CDR2 reads SYDVKM. The CDR3 has 16 residues. DNA for the CDR3: TGTGCCAGCCAAAGGATCCCCCTCCTTGGGGGCACTGAAGCTTTCTTT. This codes for CASQRIPLLGGTEAFF.

There are a few counts of this clonotype. This chain uses TRBV6-1 with TRBJ1-2; perhaps TRBD1 as D (6 bases). Germline-derived CDR1 and CDR2 are MNHNS and SASEGT. Trimming removed 5 bases from V and 4 bases from J, with 26 bases in between. This CDR3 is 18 amino acids long. The CDR3 DNA is TGTGCCAGCAGTCCCCCGGGACACCGTCTATTGCCGGGCTATGGCTACACCTTC. Amino acid sequence: CASSPPGHRLLPGYGYTF.